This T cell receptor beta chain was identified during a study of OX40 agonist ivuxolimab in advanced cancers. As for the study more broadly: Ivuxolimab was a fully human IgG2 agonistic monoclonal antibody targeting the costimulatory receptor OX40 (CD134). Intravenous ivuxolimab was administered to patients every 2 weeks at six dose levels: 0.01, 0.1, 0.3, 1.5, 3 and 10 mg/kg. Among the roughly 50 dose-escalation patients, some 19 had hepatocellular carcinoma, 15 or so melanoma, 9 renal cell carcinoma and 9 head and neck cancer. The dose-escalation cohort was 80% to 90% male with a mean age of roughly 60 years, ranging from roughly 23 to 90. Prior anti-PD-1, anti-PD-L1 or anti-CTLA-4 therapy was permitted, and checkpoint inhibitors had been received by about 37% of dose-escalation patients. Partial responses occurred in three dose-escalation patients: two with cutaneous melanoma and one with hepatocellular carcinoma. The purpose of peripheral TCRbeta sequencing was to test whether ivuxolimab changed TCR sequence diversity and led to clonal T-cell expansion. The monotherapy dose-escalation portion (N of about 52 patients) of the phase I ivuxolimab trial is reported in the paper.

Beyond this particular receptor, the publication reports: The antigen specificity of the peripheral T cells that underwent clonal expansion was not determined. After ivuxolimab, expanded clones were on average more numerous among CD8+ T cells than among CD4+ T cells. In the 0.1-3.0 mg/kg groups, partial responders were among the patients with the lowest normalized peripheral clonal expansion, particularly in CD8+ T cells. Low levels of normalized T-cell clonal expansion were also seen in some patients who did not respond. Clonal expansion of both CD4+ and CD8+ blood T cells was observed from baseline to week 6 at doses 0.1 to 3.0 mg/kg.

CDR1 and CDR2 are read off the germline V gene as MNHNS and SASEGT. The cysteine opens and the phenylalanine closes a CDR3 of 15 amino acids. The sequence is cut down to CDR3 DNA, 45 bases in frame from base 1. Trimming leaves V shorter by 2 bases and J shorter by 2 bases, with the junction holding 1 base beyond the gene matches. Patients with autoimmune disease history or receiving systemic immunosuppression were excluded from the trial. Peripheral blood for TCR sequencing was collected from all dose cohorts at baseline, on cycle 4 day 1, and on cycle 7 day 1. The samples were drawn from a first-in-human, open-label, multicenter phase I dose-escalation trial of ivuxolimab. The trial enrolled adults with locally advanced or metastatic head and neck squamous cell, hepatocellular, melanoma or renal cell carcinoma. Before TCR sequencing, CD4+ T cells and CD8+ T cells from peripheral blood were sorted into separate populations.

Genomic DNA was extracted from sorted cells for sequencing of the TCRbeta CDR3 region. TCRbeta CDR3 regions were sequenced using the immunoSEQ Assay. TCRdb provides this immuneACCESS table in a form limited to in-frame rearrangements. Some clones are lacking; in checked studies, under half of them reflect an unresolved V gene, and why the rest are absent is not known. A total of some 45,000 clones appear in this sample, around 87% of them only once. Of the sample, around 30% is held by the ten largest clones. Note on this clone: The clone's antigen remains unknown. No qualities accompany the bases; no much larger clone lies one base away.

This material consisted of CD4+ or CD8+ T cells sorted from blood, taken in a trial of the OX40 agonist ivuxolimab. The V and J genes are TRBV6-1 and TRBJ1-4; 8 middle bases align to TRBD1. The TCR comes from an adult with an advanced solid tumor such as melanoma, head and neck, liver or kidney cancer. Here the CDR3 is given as CASSEWTGTNEKLFF. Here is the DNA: TGTGCCAGCAGTGAATGGACAGGGACTAATGAAAAACTGTTTTTT.